Ten or more counts support the clone carrying this T cell receptor beta chain. What it binds is unknown. Ophthalmopathy patients had moderate-to-severe active disease, CAS ≥3, NOSPECS ≥4, and disease duration under 3 months. PBMCs came from about 10 ml fresh peripheral blood. CDR1 SGHTA and CDR2 FQGNSA come from the germline V gene. The CDR3 spans 14 residues. V was shortened by 1 base and J by 5 bases, with 12 bases between the two germline ends. Amplified TCR beta CDR3 regions derived from RNA transcripts. During a first-round RT-PCR of the TCR CDR3, the HTBI primer set was used. MiXCR, run by TCRdb on the multiplex PCR reads, gives a single entry per CDR3 protein. The table includes hundreds of thousands of distinct CDR3 sequences, 14% detected once. This sample is part of a study of T cells in Graves' hyperthyroidism and ophthalmopathy. Study outcomes and limitations: Blood also showed most of the thyroid clonotypes that were expanded above 0.001. Ophthalmopathy and stable hyperthyroidism were told apart by a 13 V-J model.

The origin of this receptor is a woman aged 45-65 years with Graves' ophthalmopathy. The source material was blood. The chain joins TRBV7-2 to TRBJ2-7; D might be TRBD2 (6 bases). The CDR3 loop is CASSLGGGNHEQYF. The CDR3 nucleotides are TGTGCCAGCAGCTTAGGCGGAGGGAACCACGAGCAGTACTTC.